This paragraph covers one T cell receptor (beta chain) sequence. This clonotype has at least ten counts. The specificity of this receptor is unknown. It has no much larger one-base neighbor in the sample; base qualities were not kept. Stable Graves' hyperthyroidism was defined as the absence of progression to ophthalmopathy over 18 months of follow-up. The hyperthyroidism patients were between 18 and 65 years old and newly diagnosed, with a disease duration of less than 2 months. The study excluded patients with uncontrolled infections, other autoimmune diseases, pregnancy or lactation. Diagnoses were based on clinical symptoms, serum thyroxine and TRAb, thyroid ultrasound and orbital computed tomography. Ficoll-Paque density gradient centrifugation was used to isolate PBMCs from approximately 10 ml of fresh peripheral blood. Total RNA was extracted with Trizol reagent, and quality was checked on an Agilent 2100 Bioanalyzer.

Here V drops 5 bases and J drops 1 base, and the junction holds 9 bases not matched to any gene. From cysteine to phenylalanine, the CDR3 is 16 amino acids long. The entry retains the CDR3 DNA only, 48 bases that are in frame from base 1. The germline V gene (reference sequence) gives CDR1 as MNHEY and CDR2 as SMNVEV. These data originate in a study of T cells in Graves' hyperthyroidism and ophthalmopathy (dated by TCRdb to the late 2010s). For the wider study: Peripheral blood was collected at initial diagnosis, before any treatment. To identify TCR V-J signatures that set the groups apart, the researchers used a discovery cohort of 90 to 100 patients, made up of around 40 with Graves' ophthalmopathy and some 55 with stable Graves' hyperthyroidism. Prospective prediction of ophthalmopathy was tested in an independent validation cohort consisting of roughly 20 hyperthyroidism patients and more than 15 patients who later progressed to ophthalmopathy. The 90 to 100 discovery patients were randomly split 7:3 into training and test sets. In addition, the study compared T-cell repertoires in thyroid tissue and in blood from five to seven Graves' hyperthyroidism patients. After blood sampling, hyperthyroidism patients were treated with methimazole at a starting dose of 30 mg daily, and ophthalmopathy patients were treated with high-dose intravenous methylprednisolone. According to the paper, TCR Vbeta CDR3 sequencing was carried out on around 140 peripheral blood samples, which came from fewer than 50 ophthalmopathy, 80 or so hyperthyroidism and approximately 17 progressor patients. The paper's findings and limits, for the study overall: Most expanded thyroid clonotypes (frequency above 0.001) were also found in blood, which suggests that blood repertoires may mirror thyroid immune responses. During validation, the model predicted progression to ophthalmopathy a median of around 7 months ahead of onset, with roughly 65% sensitivity and under 85% specificity. Sample size was not statistically predetermined, and investigators were not blinded to group allocation. A 13 V-J signature model separated ophthalmopathy from stable hyperthyroidism, with 87.88% sensitivity and 81.08% specificity in cross-validation and 80%/75% in testing.

The TCR beta CDR3 regions were amplified from the RNA transcripts. A first-round RT-PCR of the TCR CDR3 used the HTBI primer set with the Qiagen OneStep RT-PCR kit. The libraries were constructed in a second round of multiplex PCR and then size-selected and purified. Paired-end sequencing of the libraries was performed with 100 bp reads on an Illumina HiSeq2000. Processing in the source paper ran as follows. SOAPnuke was used to process the raw data, throwing out any read that contained adapters or uncalled bases, had a mean Phred below 15, or lacked an exact constant-primer or identifier match. High-quality paired reads were merged using COPE v1.2.5, and each unique nucleotide sequence was defined as a clonotype. MiTCR v1.1 was used to align the clonotypes against IMGT TRBV, TRBD and TRBJ reference segments. The analysis included only V-J combinations with a frequency above 0.0001, which together covered over 98% of the repertoires. The TCS score was defined as F50 (clonal expansion) divided by E x V (chaos), with BLOSUM62-based TCRdist calculated between CDR3 peptides within each V-J. Welch's t-statistics and random forest reduced fewer than 600 V-J features to roughly 13, which were used in a naive Bayes classifier (R e1071). TCRdb reprocessed the public reads (quality trimming at Q25 with fastp, clone calling with MiXCR) and kept in-frame beta chains. Rows with a matching CDR3 protein are joined into one entry that keeps the most common DNA and genes. TCRdb's processing, not the authors', yielded these V and J calls. The sample table lists 600,000 to 750,000 distinct CDR3 sequences, 15% to 20% of them with a count of one. Of the sample, roughly a sixth falls within the top ten clones.

The sequence links TRBV27 to TRBJ2-5, with TRBD2 matching 8 junction bases. This clonotype was sampled from a man aged 45-60 years with Graves' hyperthyroidism. Material for sequencing was blood. Read as DNA, the sequence is TGTGCCAGCAGTCCTGACCCGGGGGGGGTCCAAGAGACCCAGTACTTC. It codes for CASSPDPGGVQETQYF.